A single sample gave rise to the 11 T cell receptor beta chains below, sequenced in a study of cytomegalovirus exposure and HLA in healthy donors. This PCR relied on a set of 60 Vbeta primers and 13 Jbeta primers. Assay used: immunoSEQ multiplex PCR; TCRdb lists only in-frame clones, some missing. Listed are some 75,000 clones; about 5% falls within the top ten. Material: PBMCs. These receptors originate from a man between 35 and 55 years old in good health and CMV-seronegative.

The chain employs TRBV29-1 and TRBJ2-1; 9 bases align to TRBD1. CDR1 and CDR2 from the germline V gene are SQVTM and ANQGSEA. This CDR3 is built from 13 residues. V gave up 7 bases and J gave up 10 bases; unmatched junction bases: 11. DNA of the CDR3: TGCAGCGCCCGGGACAGGGACCTTAAGGAGCAGTTCTTC. Amino acid sequence: CSARDRDLKEQFF.

This chain uses TRBV6-1 with TRBJ2-2; D might be TRBD2 (6 bases). This CDR3 spans 15 amino acids. CDR1 and CDR2 from the germline V gene are MNHNS and SASEGT. The V end lost 7 bases, the J end lost 6 bases, and 18 bases lay between the germline ends. CDR3 coding DNA: TGTGCCAGCACCCGCGATATGGGGGGAGCCGGGGAGCTGTTTTTT. Its translation: CASTRDMGGAGELFF.

The chain combines TRBV10-1 with TRBJ1-2; D gene unclear. The V end was cut by 0 bases, the J end by 8 bases, with 7 bases between. Per germline, CDR1 WNHNN and CDR2 SYGVQD (reference sequence). The CDR3 spans 12 residues. Here the CDR3 DNA reads TGCGCCAGCAGTGAGTCTGGAGACGGCTACACCTTC. Translated, it gives CASSESGDGYTF.

The chain is built from TRBV30 and TRBJ2-3, with 11 bases that match TRBD2. This CDR3 has 15 amino acids. V trimming: 1 base; J trimming: 1 base; junction bases outside the gene matches: 1. Germline CDR1 reads GTSNPN; CDR2 reads SVGIG (reference sequence). The CDR3 nucleotides are TGTGCCTGGAGTGCGACTAGCGGGGGCACAGATACGCAGTATTTT. It codes for CAWSATSGGTDTQYF. The whole variable domain, filled in from reference TRBV30 and TRBJ2-3, reads SQTIHQWPATLVQPVGSPLSLECTVEGTSNPNLYWYRQAAGRGLQLLFYSVGIGQISSEVPQNLSASRPQDRQFILSSKKLLLSDSGFYLCAWSATSGGTDTQYFGPGTRLTVL.

The chain links TRBV18 to TRBJ1-4; D is possibly TRBD1 (5 bases). The CDR3 is 14 amino acids. Germline assignment: CDR1 KGHSH and CDR2 LQKENI. Trimming took off 6 bases at V and 4 bases at J, with 12 bases between the two ends. The CDR3 protein is CASSKPGLNEKLFF. The CDR3 DNA is TGTGCCAGCTCGAAGCCGGGACTTAATGAAAAACTGTTTTTT.

The rearrangement uses TRBV27 and TRBJ2-7; TRBD2 matches at 12 bases. V trimming: 0 bases; J trimming: 3 bases; junction bases outside the gene matches: 9. The germline gives CDR1 MNHEY, CDR2 SMNVEV (reference sequence). The length of the CDR3 is 18 residues. CDR3 protein: CASSLSAYRLAGDYEQYF. The CDR3 coding sequence is TGTGCCAGCAGTTTATCAGCGTACCGACTAGCGGGAGACTACGAGCAGTACTTC.

In regard to this clone: One junction end does not reproduce the germline sequence, and a read error may be involved. The chain recombines TRBV7-2 with TRBJ2-3; no definite D call. Germline-derived CDR1 and CDR2 are SGHTA and FQGNSA. This CDR3 region has 12 residues. The CDR3 sequence: CASRTPSTTQYF. The DNA for the CDR3 is TGTGCCAGCAGAACCCCCTCCACCACGCAGTATTTC.

The chain carries TRBV4-3 and TRBJ2-1, with 7 bases aligning to TRBD2. J was trimmed by 5 bases and V by 5 bases; bases with no gene match: 12. In germline, CDR1 is LGHNA, CDR2 YSLEER. CDR3 length equals 16 residues. For the CDR3, the DNA is TGCGCCAGCAGCTCGGGGAGGGGCCGGAGAGACAATGAGCAGTTCTTC. This translates into CASSSGRGRRDNEQFF.

V gene TRBV7-2 combines with J gene TRBJ2-7; TRBD2 might be the D (5 bases). Trimming left V 3 bases short and J 4 bases short, with 10 bases between. From germline, CDR1 is SGHTA and CDR2 FQGNSA. CDR3 length: 13 residues. CDR3 coding DNA: TGTGCCAGCAGCTTCGGGGTCTCTTACGAGCAGTACTTC. Translation: CASSFGVSYEQYF.

The V gene is TRBV15, the J gene TRBJ1-5; TRBD1 might be the D (5 bases). In germline, CDR1 is LNHNV, CDR2 YYDKDF (reference sequence). The CDR3 covers 15 residues. V lost 3 bases to trimming and J lost 2 bases, with 11 bases between them. The CDR3 DNA reads as TGTGCCACCAGCAGGTTGATAGGGGGCAATCAGCCCCAGCATTTT. Its translation: CATSRLIGGNQPQHF.

The rearrangement links TRBV19 to TRBJ1-2, with 10 positions matching TRBD1. This CDR3 spans 16 amino acids. The germline CDR1 and CDR2 sequences are LNHDA and SQIVND (reference sequence). The V segment lost 4 bases and the J segment 1 base; nucleotides outside the gene matches: 6. CDR3 in DNA: TGTGCCAGTAGTACCCCAGGACAGGGGGGTAACTATGGCTACACCTTC. Its translation is CASSTPGQGGNYGYTF. The variable domain in full, with the rest retrieved from reference TRBV19 and TRBJ1-2, is DGGITQSPKYLFRKEGQNVTLSCEQNLNHDAMYWYRQDPGQGLRLIYYSQIVNDFQKGDIAEGYSVSREKKESFPLTVTSAQKNPTAFYLCASSTPGQGGNYGYTFGSGTRLTVV.